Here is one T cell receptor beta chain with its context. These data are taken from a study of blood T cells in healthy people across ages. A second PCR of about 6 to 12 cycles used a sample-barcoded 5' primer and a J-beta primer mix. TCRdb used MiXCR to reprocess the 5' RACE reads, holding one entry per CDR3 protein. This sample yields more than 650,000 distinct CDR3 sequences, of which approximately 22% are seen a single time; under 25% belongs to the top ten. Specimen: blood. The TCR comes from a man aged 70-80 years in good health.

CDR3 nucleotides: TGCAGTGCTAGAGAGTCCTACTTATCCCAGTACTTC. This sequence encodes CSARESYLSQYF. The chain employs TRBV20-1 and TRBJ2-3, with D hard to call. The J call is doubtful: the DNA matches TRBJ2-5 better. Germline-derived CDR1 and CDR2 are DFQATT and SNEGSKA (reference sequence). This CDR3 is built from 12 residues.